This T cell receptor (beta chain) was sequenced during a study of cytomegalovirus exposure and HLA in healthy donors. Study-wide findings and caveats: Researchers catalogued 160 or so TCR beta chains as cytomegalovirus-associated. TCR beta V- and J-gene trimming was later associated with a missense DCLRE1C variant.

This CDR3 region has 16 residues. In germline, CDR1 is SGHRS, CDR2 YFSETQ. As regards this clone: Its antigen is not identified. Germline is not matched at one junction end, which may reflect a read error. This same CDR3 is encoded by further DNA sequences in the sample.

This PCR relied on a set of 60 Vbeta primers and 13 Jbeta primers. Assay: immunoSEQ multiplex PCR; the TCRdb copy retains only in-frame clones and omits some. The sample lists around 180,000 clones, approximately 75% occurring once. This receptor was obtained from a girl under 18 in good health and CMV-seronegative. The chain uses TRBV5-1 and TRBJ1-6; 8 bases line up with TRBD1. Sequenced material: PBMCs. CDR3 region: CASSKAPRGHNSPLHF. The CDR3 region has the DNA TGCGCCAGCAGCAAGGCCCCCAGGGGGCATAATTCGCCCCTCCACTTT.